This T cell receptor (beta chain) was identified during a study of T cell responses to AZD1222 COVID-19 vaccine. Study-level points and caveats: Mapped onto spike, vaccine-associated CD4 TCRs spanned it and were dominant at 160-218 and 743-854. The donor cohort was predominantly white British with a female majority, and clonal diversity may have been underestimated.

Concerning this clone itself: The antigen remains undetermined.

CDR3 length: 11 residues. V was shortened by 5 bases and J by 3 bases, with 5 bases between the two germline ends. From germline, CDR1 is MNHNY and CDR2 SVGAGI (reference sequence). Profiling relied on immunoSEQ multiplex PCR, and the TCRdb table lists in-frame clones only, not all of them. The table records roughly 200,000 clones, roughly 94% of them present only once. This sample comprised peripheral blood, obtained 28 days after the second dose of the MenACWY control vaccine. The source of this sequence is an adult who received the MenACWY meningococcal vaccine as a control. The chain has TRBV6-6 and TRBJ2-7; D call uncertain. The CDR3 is CASSQNYEQYF. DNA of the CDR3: TGTGCCAGCAGTCAGAACTACGAGCAGTACTTC.